Following are 20 T cell receptor beta chains from one sample sequenced in a study of T cells in Graves' hyperthyroidism and ophthalmopathy (dated by TCRdb to the late 2010s). The library was built by means of multiplex PCR. TCRdb names Illumina HiSeq 2000 as the instrument used. TCR beta CDR3 regions were amplified from RNA transcripts. The TCR CDR3 was subjected to a first round of RT-PCR using the HTBI primer set and the Qiagen OneStep RT-PCR kit. TCRdb applied fastp at Q25 and MiXCR to the public reads, then kept only in-frame beta chains. Duplicate CDR3 protein sequences are folded into a single record with the most common DNA and genes. The sample has about 410,000 distinct CDR3 sequences on record, roughly 14% of them singletons. Around 13% of the sample lies in the top ten. Sample: blood. The receptors originated from a man younger than 30 with Graves' ophthalmopathy.

This clonotype has a count of ten or more. This sequence joins TRBV6-1 and TRBJ2-5; 9 nucleotides agree with TRBD1. The CDR3 is 15 amino acids. Germline V lookup: CDR1 MNHNS, CDR2 SASEGT. Trimming at V came to 6 bases and at J to 3 bases, leaving 8 bases not matched to a gene. The CDR3 loop is CASSKDRDREETQYF. Written as DNA, the CDR3 is TGTGCCAGCAGCAAAGACCGGGACAGGGAAGAGACCCAGTACTTC.

The CDR3, as DNA: TGTGCCAGCAGCTTCCAGGGTAGGGAGGGCGACGAGCAGTACTTC. Amino acids: CASSFQGREGDEQYF. This chain uses TRBV5-4 with TRBJ2-7; TRBD2 aligns across 7 bases. In germline, CDR1 is SGHNT, CDR2 YYREEE (reference sequence). This CDR3 has 15 residues. V dropped 2 bases and J dropped 5; count of bases not matched to a gene: 10.

This clonotype appeared many times. The gene calls are TRBV11-2 and TRBJ1-2; D may be TRBD1 (5 bases). CDR3 length equals 14 residues. Germline V gives CDR1 SGHAT, CDR2 FQNNGV. Trimming took off 5 bases at V and 4 bases at J, with 14 bases between the two ends. Written as DNA, the CDR3 is TGTGCCAGCAGCCCCCGGTCAGGGTCCTATGGCTACACCTTC. Translating gives CASSPRSGSYGYTF.

There are many counts of this clonotype. The rearrangement joins TRBV5-5 to TRBJ2-5, with D hard to call. V lost 0 bases, J lost 4 bases, and 10 bases lay in between. Germline V CDR1 and CDR2: SGHKS, YYEKEE (reference sequence). The CDR3 runs to 14 residues. The CDR3 DNA is TGTGCCAGCAGCTTGGAGCTCTCTCGAGAGACCCAGTACTTC. Translation: CASSLELSRETQYF.

Ten or more counts support this clonotype. V usage is TRBV20-1 and J usage is TRBJ2-1; D gene ambiguous. The germline V and J ends were trimmed by 3 bases and 6 bases, with 15 bases remaining between them. The CDR3 runs 14 residues. CDR1 is DFQATT, CDR2 SNEGSKA, per germline (reference sequence). The DNA for the CDR3 is TGCAGTGCTAGGGCGGTGACCACTTCCAATGAGCAGTTCTTC. Its protein product is CSARAVTTSNEQFF.

The CDR3 bases are TGTGCCAGCTCTCCTATAGACAATGAGCAGTTCTTC. Translated, it gives CASSPIDNEQFF. The rearrangement links TRBV18 to TRBJ2-1; D remains ambiguous. In germline, CDR1 is KGHSH, CDR2 LQKENI. The germline V and J ends were trimmed by 6 bases and 5 bases, with 8 bases remaining between them. CDR3 length: 12 amino acids.

The table lists this clonotype with many counts. The V call is TRBV12-3 or TRBV12-4, the J call TRBJ2-7; D is undetermined. Trimming removed 3 bases from V and 7 bases from J, with 10 bases in between. This CDR3 has 12 amino acids. For the CDR3, the DNA is TGTGCCAGCAGTTTGGGAAGGAAAGAGCAGTACTTC. Protein product: CASSLGRKEQYF.

This clonotype has a handful of counts. The chain uses TRBV30 and TRBJ2-1; 9 bases agree with TRBD2. The V and J ends lost 2 bases and 6 bases, in that order; junction bases with no gene match: 23. The length of the CDR3 is 20 residues. CDR1 is GTSNPN, CDR2 SVGIG, per germline (reference sequence). CDR3 bases: TGTGCCTGGAGTCCCAGATGGGGTCTAGCGGGAAAGGGGAGACCCAATGAGCAGTTCTTC. Translating it yields CAWSPRWGLAGKGRPNEQFF.

This clonotype came up many times. This chain joins TRBV27 and TRBJ1-2; 10 bases line up with TRBD1. The CDR3 is 15 residues long. The V gene's germline CDR1 is MNHEY and CDR2 SMNVEV (reference sequence). V shed 6 bases, J shed 5 bases, and the junction held 9 bases outside the gene matches. The CDR3 sequence: CASSPRDRGAYGYTF. The CDR3 nucleotides read TGTGCCAGCAGCCCCCGGGACAGGGGTGCGTATGGCTACACCTTC.

This clonotype was counted many times. V and J are TRBV6-5 and TRBJ1-1, with a weak D call TRBD1 (5 bases). This CDR3 has 16 amino acids. The germline gives CDR1 MNHEY, CDR2 SVGAGI. Trimming shortened V by 1 base and J by 5 bases, and 17 bases separated the two germline ends. The CDR3 DNA reads TGTGCCAGCAGTTACTTGGGAGCAGGGAAGGGGACTGAAGCTTTCTTT. Translating it yields CASSYLGAGKGTEAFF.

Ten or more counts support this clonotype. J is TRBJ2-1 and V is TRBV11-2; D ambiguous. Germline V gene data show CDR1 as SGHAT and CDR2 as FQNNGV. Trimming left V 3 bases short and J 0 bases short, with 9 bases between. The length of the CDR3 is 15 residues. The CDR3 reads CASSLGTASYNEQFF. In DNA form, the CDR3 reads TGTGCCAGCAGCTTGGGAACAGCCTCCTACAATGAGCAGTTCTTC. The whole variable domain, filled in from reference TRBV11-2 and TRBJ2-1, reads EAGVAQSPRYKIIEKRQSVAFWCNPISGHATLYWYQQILGQGPKLLIQFQNNGVVDDSQLPKDRFSAERLKGVDSTLKIQPAKLEDSAVYLCASSLGTASYNEQFFGPGTRLTVL.

This clonotype was recorded a few times. The J gene is TRBJ2-2, the V gene TRBV14, with 13 bases lining up with TRBD2. V lost 4 bases, J lost 7 bases, and 6 bases stayed unmatched. The CDR3 loop spans 16 amino acids. Germline assignment: CDR1 SGHDN and CDR2 FVKESK. CDR3 in DNA: TGTGCCAGCAGCCTCCGACTAGCGGGAGGAGGCGGGGAGCTGTTTTTT. Its protein is CASSLRLAGGGGELFF. The full variable domain, completed using reference TRBV14 and TRBJ2-2, is EAGVTQFPSHSVIEKGQTVTLRCDPISGHDNLYWYRRVMGKEIKFLLHFVKESKQDESGMPNNRFLAERTGGTYSTLKVQPAELEDSGVYFCASSLRLAGGGGELFFGEGSRLTVL.

This clonotype was detected ten times or more. The chain joins TRBV5-1 to TRBJ1-4, with D uncertain. The V gene's germline CDR1 is SGHRS and CDR2 YFSETQ. The CDR3 spans 14 residues. The ends were cut back, 3 bases at V and 4 bases at J, with 10 bases in the middle. CDR3 loop: CASSYGRHNEKLFF. The CDR3 nucleotides read TGCGCCAGCAGCTACGGACGGCATAATGAAAAACTGTTTTTT.

The chain recombines TRBV7-9 with TRBJ1-1; D may be TRBD1 (5 bases). The CDR3 loop spans 15 amino acids. The V and J ends lost 1 base and 1 base respectively, with 10 bases between them. Looked up from germline, CDR1 is SEHNR and CDR2 is FQNEAQ (reference sequence). The DNA for the CDR3 is TGTGCCAGCAGCTTAGGGGGACGCTCGAACACTGAAGCTTTCTTT. As protein: CASSLGGRSNTEAFF. Based on the CDR3 plus reference TRBV7-9 and TRBJ1-1, the full variable domain is DTGVSQNPRHKITKRGQNVTFRCDPISEHNRLYWYRQTLGQGPEFLTYFQNEAQLEKSRLLSDRFSAERPKGSFSTLEIQRTEQGDSAMYLCASSLGGRSNTEAFFGQGTRLTVV.

V gene TRBV12-3 or TRBV12-4 combines with J gene TRBJ1-2; 8 nucleotides match TRBD1. The CDR3 totals 13 residues. Trimming removed 5 bases from V and 7 bases from J; junction bases left unmatched: 6. Here the CDR3 reads CASSPGQVRGYTF. The CDR3 DNA is TGTGCCAGCAGTCCGGGACAGGTGCGTGGCTACACCTTC.

This clonotype was seen a handful of times. This chain links TRBV6-4 with TRBJ2-1; 10 bases agree with TRBD2. Germline CDR1 reads MRHNA; CDR2 reads SNTAGT. V shed 2 bases, J shed 6 bases, and the junction held 7 bases outside the gene matches. The CDR3 has 16 amino acids. CDR3: CASSDRPSSGGNEQFF. The CDR3 nucleotides read TGTGCCAGCAGTGACAGACCGTCTAGCGGGGGCAATGAGCAGTTCTTC.

This clonotype appeared a few times. This chain uses TRBV5-6 with TRBJ1-2; unclear D gene. Germline V lookup: CDR1 SGHDT, CDR2 YYEEEE. The CDR3 consists of 14 residues. V was trimmed by 4 bases and J by 2 bases, leaving 12 bases between them. CDR3 DNA: TGTGCCAGCAGCCCCTTCAGCCGAAACTATGGCTACACCTTC. It codes for CASSPFSRNYGYTF.

This clonotype was seen ten or more times. The CDR3 nucleotides are TGTGCCAGCAGTCCTGGTCCGGGGGCTCTCTACACCTTC. This sequence encodes CASSPGPGALYTF. The chain links TRBV11-2 to TRBJ1-2, with D possibly matching TRBD1 (6 bases). The germline gives CDR1 SGHAT, CDR2 FQNNGV. The CDR3 extends over 13 amino acids. Trimming took 6 bases from V and 10 from J, leaving 18 bases between them.

The chain is built from TRBV14 and TRBJ1-6; D perhaps matches TRBD1 (5 bases). This CDR3 is built from 13 residues. V lost 4 bases, J lost 10 bases, and 11 bases lay in between. CDR1 is SGHDN, CDR2 FVKESK, per germline. This CDR3 is CASSRGGESPLHF. As DNA, the CDR3 is TGTGCCAGCAGCCGGGGGGGGGAGTCACCCCTCCACTTT.

This clonotype appeared a few times. This chain connects TRBV20-1 to TRBJ2-1; 7 nucleotides match TRBD1. CDR1 and CDR2 from the germline V gene are DFQATT and SNEGSKA (reference sequence). With V trimmed by 1 base and J by 0 bases, 3 bases remained unmatched. This CDR3 comprises 15 residues. CDR3: CSARANRGSYNEQFF. DNA for the CDR3: TGCAGTGCTAGAGCAAACAGGGGCTCCTACAATGAGCAGTTCTTC.